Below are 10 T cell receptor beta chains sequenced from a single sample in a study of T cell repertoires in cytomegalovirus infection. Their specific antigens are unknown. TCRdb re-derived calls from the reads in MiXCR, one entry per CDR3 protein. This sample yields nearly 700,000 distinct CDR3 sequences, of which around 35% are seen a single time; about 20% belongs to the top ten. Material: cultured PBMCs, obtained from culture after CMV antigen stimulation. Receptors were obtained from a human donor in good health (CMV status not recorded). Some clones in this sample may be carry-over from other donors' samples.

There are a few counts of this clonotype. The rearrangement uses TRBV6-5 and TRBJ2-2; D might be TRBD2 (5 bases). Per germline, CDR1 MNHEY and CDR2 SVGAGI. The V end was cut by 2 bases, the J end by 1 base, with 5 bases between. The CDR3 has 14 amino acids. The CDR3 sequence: CASSYGGNTGELFF. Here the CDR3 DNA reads TGTGCCAGCAGTTACGGAGGGAACACCGGGGAGCTGTTTTTT.

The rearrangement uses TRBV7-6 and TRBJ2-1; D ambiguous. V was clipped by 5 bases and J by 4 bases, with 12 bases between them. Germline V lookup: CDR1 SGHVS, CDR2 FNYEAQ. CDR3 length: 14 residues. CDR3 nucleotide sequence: TGTGCCAGCAGCCCCCACGGCAGATACAATGAGCAGTTCTTC. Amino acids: CASSPHGRYNEQFF.

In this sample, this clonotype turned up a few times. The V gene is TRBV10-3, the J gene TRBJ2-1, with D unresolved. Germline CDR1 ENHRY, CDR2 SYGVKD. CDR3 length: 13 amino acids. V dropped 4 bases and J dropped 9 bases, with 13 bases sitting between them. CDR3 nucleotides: TGTGCCATCAGTGCTTCGCGCGATCCTGAGCAGTTCTTC. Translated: CAISASRDPEQFF.

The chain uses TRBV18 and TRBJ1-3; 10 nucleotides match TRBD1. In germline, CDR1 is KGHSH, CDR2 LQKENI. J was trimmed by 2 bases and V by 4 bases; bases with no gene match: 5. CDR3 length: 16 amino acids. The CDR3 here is CASSRLGQGTGNTIYF. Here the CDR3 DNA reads TGTGCCAGCTCACGTCTGGGACAGGGGACTGGAAACACCATATATTTT.

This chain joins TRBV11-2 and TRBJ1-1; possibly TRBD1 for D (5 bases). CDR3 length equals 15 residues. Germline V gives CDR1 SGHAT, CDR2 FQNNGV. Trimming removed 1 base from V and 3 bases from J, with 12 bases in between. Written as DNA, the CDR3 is TGTGCCAGCAGCTTAGTCGGGGGGAGGTACACTGAAGCTTTCTTT. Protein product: CASSLVGGRYTEAFF.

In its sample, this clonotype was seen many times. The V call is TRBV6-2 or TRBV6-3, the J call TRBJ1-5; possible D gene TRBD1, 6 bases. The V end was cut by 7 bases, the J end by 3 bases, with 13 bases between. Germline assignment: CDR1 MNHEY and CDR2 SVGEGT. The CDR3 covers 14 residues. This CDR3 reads CASTQRGANQPQHF. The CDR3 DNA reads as TGTGCCAGCACTCAGAGGGGGGCCAATCAGCCCCAGCATTTT.

The CDR3 DNA reads TGTGCCACCAGCAGACCCGCCCAGGGCGCCGAGTCAGATACGCAGTATTTT. Its translation: CATSRPAQGAESDTQYF. This chain connects TRBV15 to TRBJ2-3; D might be TRBD1 (5 bases). The CDR3 is 17 amino acids. V was pared by 2 bases and J by 4 bases, with 19 bases between. CDR1 and CDR2 from the germline V gene are LNHNV and YYDKDF (reference sequence).

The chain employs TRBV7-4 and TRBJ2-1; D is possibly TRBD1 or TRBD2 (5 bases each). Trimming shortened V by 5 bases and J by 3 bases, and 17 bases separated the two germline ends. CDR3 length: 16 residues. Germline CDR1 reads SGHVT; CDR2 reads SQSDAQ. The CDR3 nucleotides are TGTGCCAGCAGCCCCTTGTCCGTGGGGGACTACAATGAGCAGTTCTTC. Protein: CASSPLSVGDYNEQFF.

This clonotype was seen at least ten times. CDR3 sequence reads: CASSFTGTDGYTF. The CDR3, as DNA: TGTGCCAGCAGTTTTACAGGAACCGACGGCTACACCTTC. V is TRBV12-3 or TRBV12-4 and J is TRBJ1-2; maybe TRBD1 (5 bases). This CDR3 has 13 residues. The V end was cut by 3 bases, the J end by 8 bases, with 13 bases between.

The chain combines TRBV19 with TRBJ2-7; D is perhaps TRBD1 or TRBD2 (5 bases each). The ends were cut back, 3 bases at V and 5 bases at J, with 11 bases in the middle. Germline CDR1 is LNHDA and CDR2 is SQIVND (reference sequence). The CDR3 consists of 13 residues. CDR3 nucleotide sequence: TGTGCCAGTAGTATCGGGACCTACGACGAGCAGTACTTC. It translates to CASSIGTYDEQYF.